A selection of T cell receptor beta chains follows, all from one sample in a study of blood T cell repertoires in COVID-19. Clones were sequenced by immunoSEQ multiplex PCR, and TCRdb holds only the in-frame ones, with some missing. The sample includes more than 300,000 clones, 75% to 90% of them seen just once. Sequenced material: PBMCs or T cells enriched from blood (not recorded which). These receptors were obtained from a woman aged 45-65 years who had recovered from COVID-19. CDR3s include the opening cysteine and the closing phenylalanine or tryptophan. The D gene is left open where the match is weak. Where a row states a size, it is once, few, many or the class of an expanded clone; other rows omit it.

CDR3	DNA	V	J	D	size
CACTQGAFEKLFF	TGTGCTTGCACCCAGGGGGCCTTTGAAAAACTGTTTTTT	TRBV30	TRBJ1-4	TRBD1	-
CASSPDSNTDTQYF	TGTGCCAGCAGCCCGGACTCAAACACAGATACGCAGTATTTT	TRBV7-2	TRBJ2-3	-	-
CASSPTGDYGYTF	TGTGCCAGCTCACCGACAGGAGACTATGGCTACACCTTC	TRBV18	TRBJ1-2	-	-
CASGYVTGLWEKLFF	TGTGCTAGTGGTTACGTGACAGGCTTGTGGGAAAAACTGTTTTTT	TRBV12-5	TRBJ1-4	-	once
CASSQGAGGYEQYF	TGTGCCAGCAGCCAAGGGGCAGGAGGATACGAGCAGTACTTC	TRBV3-1/TRBV3-2	TRBJ2-7	-	-
CASGGADYGYTF	TGTGCCAGCGGAGGGGCTGACTATGGCTACACCTTC	TRBV6-5	TRBJ1-2	-	-
CASRTAIPNYGYTF	TGTGCCAGCAGGACAGCGATCCCGAACTATGGCTACACCTTC	TRBV27	TRBJ1-2	-	-
CASSSGTSGGETQYF	TGTGCCAGCTCCTCGGGGACTAGCGGGGGTGAGACCCAGTACTTC	TRBV6-5	TRBJ2-5	TRBD2	-
CASSFRASGGAKNIQYF	TGTGCCAGCAGTTTCAGGGCTAGCGGGGGAGCCAAAAACATTCAGTACTTC	TRBV27	TRBJ2-4	TRBD2	-
CASSPGLAGSYEQYF	TGTGCCAGTAGTCCAGGACTAGCGGGCTCCTACGAGCAGTACTTC	TRBV19	TRBJ2-7	TRBD2	-
CASSLVVRQGKTGELFF	TGTGCCAGCAGCTTGGTGGTTCGACAGGGGAAAACCGGGGAGCTGTTTTTT	TRBV5-5	TRBJ2-2	TRBD1	-
CASSLGFWGVASNYGYTF	TGTGCCAGCAGCTTGGGGTTCTGGGGGGTGGCCTCTAACTATGGCTACACCTTC	TRBV5-4	TRBJ1-2	-	few
CASRRERGNYGYTF	TGTGCCTCCCGTCGGGAAAGGGGGAACTATGGCTACACCTTC	TRBV19	TRBJ1-2	-	once
CSASGQNTEAFF	TGCAGTGCTAGTGGTCAGAACACTGAAGCTTTCTTT	TRBV20-1	TRBJ1-1	-	-
CASSLAAGTYEQYF	TGTGCCAGCAGCTTAGCGGCGGGGACCTACGAGCAGTACTTC	TRBV7-2	TRBJ2-7	-	-
CASSVEGGTEAFF	TGTGCCAGCAGCGTAGAAGGGGGTACTGAAGCTTTCTTT	TRBV9	TRBJ1-1	-	-
CASSLDRGEQYF	TGTGCCAGCAGCTTAGATCGGGGCGAGCAGTACTTC	TRBV11-2	TRBJ2-7	-	-
CASSPRTSNEQFF	TGTGCCAGCAGCCCCCGGACTAGTAACGAGCAGTTCTTC	TRBV4-2	TRBJ2-1	TRBD2	-
CASQGPSEKLFF	TGTGCCTCCCAGGGCCCTAGTGAAAAACTGTTTTTT	TRBV2	TRBJ1-4	-	once
CASSQGDSTNEQFF	TGTGCCAGCAGCCAAGGGGACAGTACGAATGAGCAGTTCTTC	TRBV4-2	TRBJ2-1	TRBD1	-
CASSSGQGFGEKLFF	TGTGCCAGCTCATCAGGACAGGGTTTTGGTGAAAAACTGTTTTTT	TRBV27	TRBJ1-4	TRBD1	once
CASSGLEIYNEQFF	TGTGCCAGCAGTGGGTTAGAGATCTACAATGAGCAGTTCTTC	TRBV25-1	TRBJ2-1	-	once
CASSPGGRLGTYEQYF	TGTGCCAGCTCACCCGGGGGACGCCTCGGCACCTACGAGCAGTACTTC	TRBV18	TRBJ2-7	-	-
CAWIMPASPASYGYTF	TGTGCCTGGATAATGCCAGCGTCACCTGCGAGCTATGGCTACACCTTC	TRBV30	TRBJ1-2	-	-
CASSLQSGNTIYF	TGTGCCAGCAGCTTGCAAAGCGGAAACACCATATATTTT	TRBV5-8	TRBJ1-3	-	-
CASSPKWQGNYGYTF	TGCGCCAGCAGCCCCAAGTGGCAGGGTAACTATGGCTACACCTTC	TRBV4-3	TRBJ1-2	-	-
CAWGGGTGTGDQPQHF	TGTGCCTGGGGTGGGGGAACCGGGACAGGGGATCAGCCCCAGCATTTT	TRBV30	TRBJ1-5	TRBD1	once
CASSYGQLTNEKLFF	TGTGCCAGCAGTTATGGACAGCTTACTAATGAAAAACTGTTTTTT	TRBV6-5	TRBJ1-4	-	few
CASSRRQDYEQYF	TGTGCCAGCAGCCGTCGACAGGACTACGAGCAGTACTTC	TRBV12-3/TRBV12-4	TRBJ2-7	-	few
CASSSTSAHEQFF	TGCGCCAGCAGCTCGACTAGTGCCCATGAGCAGTTCTTC	TRBV5-1	TRBJ2-1	-	-
CASSLAQGSYNEQFF	TGTGCCAGCAGCTTAGCCCAGGGTTCCTACAATGAGCAGTTCTTC	TRBV7-6	TRBJ2-1	-	-
CASTRTGTVNNQPQHF	TGTGCCAGTACCAGAACCGGGACAGTAAACAATCAGCCCCAGCATTTT	TRBV19	TRBJ1-5	TRBD1	many
CASSQDFAGGPSYNEQFF	TGTGCCAGCAGCCAAGATTTCGCGGGAGGGCCCTCCTACAATGAGCAGTTCTTC	TRBV4-2	TRBJ2-1	TRBD2	-
CASSNPTGPNEQYF	TGTGCCAGCAGCAACCCGACAGGGCCCAACGAGCAGTACTTC	TRBV11-3	TRBJ2-7	TRBD1	-
CASRDSYRGISQPQHF	TGTGCCAGTAGGGATAGTTACAGGGGGATAAGTCAGCCCCAGCATTTT	TRBV19	TRBJ1-5	TRBD1	-
CASSILDKWGDNEQFF	TGTGCCAGTAGTATCCTAGACAAATGGGGAGACAATGAGCAGTTCTTC	TRBV19	TRBJ2-1	-	-
CASSVGTASANYGYTF	TGCGCCAGCAGCGTCGGGACAGCCTCTGCTAACTATGGCTACACCTTC	TRBV5-1	TRBJ1-2	TRBD1	-